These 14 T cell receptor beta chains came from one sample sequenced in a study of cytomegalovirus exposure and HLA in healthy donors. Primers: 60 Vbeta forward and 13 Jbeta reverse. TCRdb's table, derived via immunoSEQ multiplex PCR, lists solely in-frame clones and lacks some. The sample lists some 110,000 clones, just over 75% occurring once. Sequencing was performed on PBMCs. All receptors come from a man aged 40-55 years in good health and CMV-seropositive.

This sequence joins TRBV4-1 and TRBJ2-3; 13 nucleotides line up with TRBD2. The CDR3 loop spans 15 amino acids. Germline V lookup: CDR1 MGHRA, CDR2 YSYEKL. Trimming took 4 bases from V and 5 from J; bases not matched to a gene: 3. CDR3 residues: CASSRTSGRLDTQYF. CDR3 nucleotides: TGCGCCAGCAGCCGGACTAGCGGGAGATTAGATACGCAGTATTTT.

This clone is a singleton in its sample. The CDR3 region has the DNA TGTGCCAGCAGCTTAGAGGTTGCGTCCGAGCAGTACTTC. As protein: CASSLEVASEQYF. The V and J genes are TRBV7-3 and TRBJ2-7; D unresolved. Trimming took 2 bases from V and 6 from J, leaving 11 bases between them. Germline V gene data show CDR1 as SGHTA and CDR2 as FQGTGA. The CDR3 spans 13 residues. The full variable domain, its missing parts supplied by reference TRBV7-3 and TRBJ2-7, is GAGVSQTPSNKVTEKGKYVELRCDPISGHTALYWYRQSLGQGPEFLIYFQGTGAADDSGLPNDRFFAVRPEGSVSTLKIQRTERGDSAVYLCASSLEVASEQYFGPGTRLTVT.

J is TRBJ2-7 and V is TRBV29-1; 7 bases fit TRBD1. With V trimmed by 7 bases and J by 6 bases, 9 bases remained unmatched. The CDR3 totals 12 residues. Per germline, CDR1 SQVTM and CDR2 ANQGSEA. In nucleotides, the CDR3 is TGCAGCGCCCTACGACAGGGTAGCGAGCAGTACTTC. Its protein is CSALRQGSEQYF.

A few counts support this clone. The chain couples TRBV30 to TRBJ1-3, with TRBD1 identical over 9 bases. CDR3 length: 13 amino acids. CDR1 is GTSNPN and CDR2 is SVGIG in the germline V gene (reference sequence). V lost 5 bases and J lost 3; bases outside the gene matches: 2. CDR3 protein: CAWGDRVGNTIYF. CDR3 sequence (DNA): TGTGCCTGGGGGGACAGGGTTGGAAACACCATATATTTT.

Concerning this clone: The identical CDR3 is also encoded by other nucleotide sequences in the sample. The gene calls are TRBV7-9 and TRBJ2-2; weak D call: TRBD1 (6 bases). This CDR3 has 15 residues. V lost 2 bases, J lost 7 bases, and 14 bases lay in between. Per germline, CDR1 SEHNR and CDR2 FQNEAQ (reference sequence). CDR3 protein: CASSLYVTGGGELFF. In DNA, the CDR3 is TGTGCCAGCAGCTTATACGTGACAGGCGGCGGGGAGCTGTTTTTT.

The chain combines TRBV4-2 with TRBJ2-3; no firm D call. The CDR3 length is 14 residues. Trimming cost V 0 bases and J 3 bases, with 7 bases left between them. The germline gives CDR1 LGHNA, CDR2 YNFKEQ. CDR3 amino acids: CASSQDRWTDTQYF. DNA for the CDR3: TGTGCCAGCAGCCAAGATCGGTGGACAGATACGCAGTATTTT.

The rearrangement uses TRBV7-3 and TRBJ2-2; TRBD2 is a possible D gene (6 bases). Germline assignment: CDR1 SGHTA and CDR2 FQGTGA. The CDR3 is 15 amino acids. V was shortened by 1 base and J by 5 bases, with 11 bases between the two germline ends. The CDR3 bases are TGTGCCAGCAGCTTAAGGCAGGGAGGTACCGGGGAGCTGTTTTTT. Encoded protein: CASSLRQGGTGELFF.

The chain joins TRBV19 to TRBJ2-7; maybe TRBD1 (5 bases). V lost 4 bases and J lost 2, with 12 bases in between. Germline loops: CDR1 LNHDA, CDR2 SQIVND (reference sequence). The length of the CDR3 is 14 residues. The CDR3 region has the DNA TGTGCCAGTAGTACACTGTCAGGGCCCTACGAGCAGTACTTC. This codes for CASSTLSGPYEQYF.

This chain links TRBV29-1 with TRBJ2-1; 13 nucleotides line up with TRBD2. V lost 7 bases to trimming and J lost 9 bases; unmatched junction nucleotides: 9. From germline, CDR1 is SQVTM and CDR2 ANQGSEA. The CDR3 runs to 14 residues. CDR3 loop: CSARTSGGVSEQFF. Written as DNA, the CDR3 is TGCAGCGCACGGACTAGCGGGGGAGTAAGTGAGCAGTTCTTC.

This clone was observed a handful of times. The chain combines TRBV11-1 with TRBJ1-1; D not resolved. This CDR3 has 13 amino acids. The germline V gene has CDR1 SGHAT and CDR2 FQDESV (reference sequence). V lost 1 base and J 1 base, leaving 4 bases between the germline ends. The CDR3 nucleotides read TGTGCCAGCAGCTTAGGGCAGAACACTGAAGCTTTCTTT. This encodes CASSLGQNTEAFF. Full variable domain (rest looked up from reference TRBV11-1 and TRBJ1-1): EAEVAQSPRYKITEKSQAVAFWCDPISGHATLYWYRQILGQGPELLVQFQDESVVDDSQLPKDRFSAERLKGVDSTLKIQPAELGDSAMYLCASSLGQNTEAFFGQGTRLTVV.

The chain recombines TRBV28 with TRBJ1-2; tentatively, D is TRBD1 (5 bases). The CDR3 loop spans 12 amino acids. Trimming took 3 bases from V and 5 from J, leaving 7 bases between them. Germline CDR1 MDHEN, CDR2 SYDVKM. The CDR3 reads CASSFQGYGYTF. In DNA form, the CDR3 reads TGTGCCAGCAGTTTCCAGGGTTATGGCTACACCTTC.

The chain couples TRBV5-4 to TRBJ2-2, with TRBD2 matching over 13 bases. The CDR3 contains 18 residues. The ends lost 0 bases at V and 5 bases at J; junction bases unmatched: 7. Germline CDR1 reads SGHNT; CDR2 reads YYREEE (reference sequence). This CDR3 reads CASSLGPSGLAGTGELFF. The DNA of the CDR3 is TGTGCCAGCAGCTTGGGACCATCGGGACTAGCGGGAACCGGGGAGCTGTTTTTT.

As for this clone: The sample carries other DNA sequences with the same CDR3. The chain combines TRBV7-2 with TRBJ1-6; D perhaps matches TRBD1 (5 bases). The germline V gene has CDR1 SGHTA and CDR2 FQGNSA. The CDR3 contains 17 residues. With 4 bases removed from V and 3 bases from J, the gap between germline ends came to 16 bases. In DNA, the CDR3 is TGTGCCAGCAGCTCCCCGTCAGGGTGGAACTATAATTCACCCCTCCACTTT. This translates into CASSSPSGWNYNSPLHF.

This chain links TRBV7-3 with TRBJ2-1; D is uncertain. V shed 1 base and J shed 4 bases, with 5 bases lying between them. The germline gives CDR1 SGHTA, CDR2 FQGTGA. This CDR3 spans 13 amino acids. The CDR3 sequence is CASSLSRYNEQFF. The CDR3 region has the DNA TGTGCCAGCAGCTTAAGTCGTTACAATGAGCAGTTCTTC.